What follows describes a single TCR beta chain. This specimen comes from a study of cytomegalovirus exposure and HLA in healthy donors. CDR1 is MGHDK and CDR2 is SYGVNS in the germline V gene. Trimming left V 4 bases short and J 4 bases short, with 11 bases between. This CDR3 contains 15 residues. PCR employed 60 Vbeta and 13 Jbeta primers. Repertoires were generated with immunoSEQ multiplex PCR, while TCRdb's copy carries only in-frame clones and drops some. The data show roughly 200,000 clones, approximately 80% seen once. The gene calls are TRBV25-1 and TRBJ1-6; no firm D call. Material for sequencing was PBMCs. The sequence was obtained from a man between 45 and 60 years old in good health and CMV-seronegative. CDR3 bases: TGTGCCAGCAGTGCCTCACGGGAGTATAATTCACCCCTCCACTTT. This translates into CASSASREYNSPLHF.